This T cell receptor beta chain was retrieved from a study of technical replicates of blood from four donors. Clones were read by immunoSEQ multiplex PCR, and TCRdb kept only the in-frame ones, dropping some. The sample yields roughly 72,000 clones, 92% seen once. The J segment lost 1 base and the V segment lost 6 bases, leaving 6 bases of the junction unmatched. This CDR3 contains 17 residues. The germline V gene encodes CDR1 SGHNT and CDR2 YYREEE (reference sequence). The sequenced material came from T cells isolated from PBMCs. The rearrangement uses TRBV5-4 and TRBJ2-2, with 13 bases aligning to TRBD2. The receptor was derived from a human donor in good health. The CDR3: CASKSGLAGRNTGELFF. CDR3 DNA: TGTGCCAGCAAATCGGGACTAGCGGGGCGGAACACCGGGGAGCTGTTTTTT.